The 13 T cell receptor beta chains in this list originate from one sample, sequenced in a study of lymphopenia after photon versus proton radiotherapy. The protocol was immunoSEQ multiplex PCR, while the TCRdb copy is restricted to in-frame clones and leaves out a portion. There are about 26,000 clones in the sample; around 85% occur only once, and roughly 5.5% lies in the top ten. The specimen was peripheral blood, collected from a patient treated with photon-based radiotherapy. The receptors shown here come from a man under 40 with gastric cancer.

The J gene is TRBJ2-2, the V gene TRBV11-3; a weak D match, TRBD2 (5 bases). The CDR3 is made up of 18 amino acids. Trimming took 0 bases from V and 4 from J, leaving 18 bases between them. The germline V gene encodes CDR1 SGHNT and CDR2 YENEEA. CDR3: CASSLDQGGSARTGELFF. The CDR3 bases are TGTGCCAGCAGCTTAGATCAAGGTGGTAGCGCCCGCACCGGGGAGCTGTTTTTT.

This rearrangement joins TRBV2 to TRBJ2-2; no clear D. CDR3 length equals 14 residues. The germline V and J ends were trimmed by 3 bases and 2 bases, with 7 bases remaining between them. The germline V gene has CDR1 SNHLY and CDR2 FYNNEI. CDR3 nucleotide sequence: TGTGCCAGCAGTGACCTGATAAACACCGGGGAGCTGTTTTTT. Protein: CASSDLINTGELFF.

The CDR3 DNA follows: TGTGCCAGCAGCTCACCTCCGAAGGGGGGGGGCTTCACAGATACGCAGTATTTT. Protein product: CASSSPPKGGGFTDTQYF. The chain couples TRBV7-8 to TRBJ2-3; D perhaps matches TRBD2 (7 bases). V was pared by 4 bases and J by 2 bases, with 22 bases between. In germline, CDR1 is SGHVS, CDR2 FQNEAQ. The CDR3 has 18 residues.

The chain couples TRBV5-5 to TRBJ2-3; no clear D gene. Trimming removed 7 bases at V and 0 bases at J, with 12 bases between. The germline gives CDR1 SGHKS, CDR2 YYEKEE (reference sequence). The CDR3 extends over 14 amino acids. This CDR3 is CASLVDASTDTQYF. The CDR3 DNA reads as TGTGCCAGCCTTGTGGATGCTAGCACAGATACGCAGTATTTT.

The CDR3 region has the DNA TGTGCCAGCAGCATTTACAGCAACTCTGGAAACACCATATATTTT. Translated: CASSIYSNSGNTIYF. The chain employs TRBV5-5 and TRBJ1-3, with no clear D. Germline loops: CDR1 SGHKS, CDR2 YYEKEE (reference sequence). The CDR3 has 15 amino acids. Trimming removed 4 bases at V and 0 bases at J, with 11 bases between. The variable domain in full, completed from reference TRBV5-5 and TRBJ1-3, reads DAGVTQSPTHLIKTRGQQVTLRCSPISGHKSVSWYQQVLGQGPQFIFQYYEKEERGRGNFPDRFSARQFPNYSSELNVNALLLGDSALYLCASSIYSNSGNTIYFGEGSWLTVV.

The rearrangement joins TRBV4-1 to TRBJ1-6; D gene uncertain. This CDR3 has 16 amino acids. Germline-derived CDR1 and CDR2 are MGHRA and YSYEKL. V lost 1 base and J 3 bases, leaving 10 bases between the germline ends. CDR3: CASSQAPALYNSPLHF. The CDR3 DNA sequence: TGCGCCAGCAGCCAAGCGCCCGCTCTCTATAATTCACCCCTCCACTTT.

This chain connects TRBV7-2 to TRBJ1-6, with D uncertain. Trimming removed 2 bases at V and 8 bases at J, with 13 bases between. Germline CDR1 is SGHTA and CDR2 is FQGNSA. The CDR3 covers 15 residues. The CDR3 loop reads CASSLYEGGHSPLHF. Here the CDR3 DNA reads TGTGCCAGCAGCTTATATGAGGGAGGTCATTCACCCCTCCACTTT.

The chain recombines TRBV6-5 with TRBJ1-2; perhaps TRBD1 as D (5 bases). Germline lookup yields CDR1 MNHEY and CDR2 SVGAGI. The ends were cut back, 5 bases at V and 5 bases at J, with 12 bases in the middle. The CDR3 is 13 residues long. DNA of the CDR3: TGTGCCAGCAGTCTCGGGACGGCATATGGCTACACCTTC. It specifies CASSLGTAYGYTF.

The chain carries TRBV11-3 and TRBJ2-1; 7 bases map to TRBD1. The length of the CDR3 is 13 residues. J lost 4 bases, V lost 4 bases, and 1 base had no gene match. The germline gives CDR1 SGHNT, CDR2 YENEEA. The CDR3 sequence: CASSSGQYNEQFF. CDR3 nucleotide sequence: TGTGCCAGCAGCTCGGGACAGTACAATGAGCAGTTCTTC.

The chain carries TRBV11-3 and TRBJ2-7; D unresolved. The V and J ends lost 5 bases and 5 bases respectively, with 10 bases between them. The CDR3 contains 12 residues. The V gene's germline CDR1 is SGHNT and CDR2 YENEEA. CDR3 region: CASSPWADEQYF. The CDR3 DNA sequence: TGTGCCAGCAGCCCCTGGGCTGACGAGCAGTACTTC.

The chain couples TRBV29-1 to TRBJ2-2; the D gene could be TRBD1 or TRBD2 (5 bases each). This CDR3 is built from 12 residues. Germline V gene data show CDR1 as SQVTM and CDR2 as ANQGSEA. V gave up 4 bases and J gave up 6 bases, with 9 bases separating them. The CDR3 DNA reads as TGCAGCGTTGGGTGGGACCCCGGGGAGCTGTTTTTT. It specifies CSVGWDPGELFF.

This clone appeared once. J is TRBJ2-5 and V is TRBV11-3; D unresolved. The tail of the sequence fits TRBJ2-7 better, so the J call may be wrong. Germline V gene data show CDR1 as SGHNT and CDR2 as YENEEA. CDR3 length: 11 amino acids. The CDR3 DNA is TGTGCCAGCAGCCGTGACTACGAGCAGTACTTC. It specifies CASSRDYEQYF.

The chain joins TRBV19 to TRBJ2-1; a weak D match, TRBD2 (6 bases). V lost 5 bases, J lost 3 bases, and 11 bases lay in between. CDR1 and CDR2 (germline): LNHDA, SQIVND (reference sequence). CDR3 size: 14 residues. The CDR3 DNA follows: TGTGCCAGTAGTGTTGGCGGGAACTACAATGAGCAGTTCTTC. It is translated as CASSVGGNYNEQFF.